A selection of T cell receptor beta chains follows, all from one sample in a study of sequential checkpoint blockade in melanoma. TCRdb's copy holds only in-frame clones and misses some; the assay was immunoSEQ multiplex PCR. The sample has 35,000 to 40,000 clones; roughly 32% are singletons. Sequencing was performed on tumor tissue (inferred from file names), taken from a patient given nivolumab and ipilimumab in sequence. The receptor set was obtained from a human donor with melanoma. The conserved cysteine and the conserved F or W are not part of the CDR3 here. Clone sizes are given selectively: once, few, many, or a class where the clone is expanded.

>TRBJ2-7|many|TRBV11-3
ASSYESRGPSYEQY
>TRBJ1-6|few|TRBV28
ASSIQGDNSPLH
>TRBJ2-4|-|TRBV30
AWSVQNIQY
>TRBJ1-2|many|TRBV11-3
ASSPPPSLNYGYT
>TRBJ1-4|-|TRBV9
ASSAGQGLSNEKLF
>TRBJ2-2|few|TRBV7-6
ASSLWRDRDVELF
>TRBJ2-7|-|TRBV28
ASSGMGGTYEQY
>TRBJ1-5|few|TRBV11-3
ASSLEVRGGPQH
>TRBJ2-7|few|TRBV6-8
ASSYKGDPPGHEQY
>TRBJ2-1|few|TRBV15
ATCGVEPTSEQF
>TRBJ2-4|few|TRBV6-8
ATTISGAKNIQY
>TRBJ1-4|-|TRBV30
AWAGQANEKLF
>TRBJ2-7|-|TRBV9
ASKDAGMPYEQY
>TRBJ1-4|-|TRBV10-3
AISESGQGGEKLF
>TRBJ2-1|-|TRBV5-1
ASSLGSSGLAWNEQF
>TRBJ2-5|-|TRBV6-8
ASTLVGLVETQY
>TRBJ2-3|-|TRBV19
ASRGLAGESPDTQY
>TRBJ1-1|once|TRBV30
AWVGTATPPPNTEAF
>TRBJ2-5|few|TRBV6-8
ASSDWGGAGETQY
>TRBJ2-5|-|TRBV19
ASSPATGPQETQY
>TRBJ2-7|few|TRBV28
ASSGWTGGAYEQY
>TRBJ2-3|-|TRBV5-1
ASSLMREGRPDTQY
>TRBJ2-7|once|TRBV29-1
SVEPTGSTYEQY
>TRBJ1-1|few|TRBV6-8
ASSYNAGADTEAF
>TRBJ2-3|few|TRBV14
ASSQDWTGTQY
>TRBJ1-3|medium-sized|TRBV6-8
ASFNWASGNTIY
>TRBJ1-2|-|TRBV29-1
SVHGTVKNYGYT
>TRBJ2-1|few|TRBV18
ASSVRQGIDEQF
>TRBJ1-2|-|TRBV18
ASSPGEGNYGYT
>TRBJ1-2|few|TRBV6-8
ASSDGIFHGYT
>TRBJ1-5|-|TRBV19
ASREGKSNQPQH
>TRBJ2-1|-|TRBV25-1
ASSEFHRGGYNEQF
>TRBJ2-5|-|TRBV9
ASKDRVETQY
>TRBJ2-7|-|TRBV30
AWSARFPYEQY
>TRBJ2-2|-|TRBV19
ASMPGQGRTGELF
>TRBJ2-7|few|TRBV29-1
SVGGTDSYEQY
>TRBJ2-3|-|TRBV10-2
ASSSPTQRGRTDTQY
>TRBJ1-2|-|TRBV29-1
SVDEGPRGYT
>TRBJ2-5|many|TRBV11-3
ASSFYEALGETQY
>TRBJ1-5|-|TRBV12-2
ASRPGQVWGNQPQH
>TRBJ2-5|-|TRBV19
ASSIGAQPYQETQY
>TRBJ2-1|-|TRBV9
ASSSSRWLADNEQF
>TRBJ2-7|-|TRBV9
ASSVGQRTYEQY
>TRBJ1-4|few|TRBV6-8
ASNPTVTNEKLF
>TRBJ1-4|-|TRBV19
ASTGQTNEKLF
>TRBJ1-3|medium-sized|TRBV9
ASSPRAPVSGNTIY
>TRBJ1-2|-|TRBV6-8
ASSNYALTGIYGYT
>TRBJ1-2|-|TRBV12-5
ASGFWGGADGYT
>TRBJ2-2|-|TRBV11-3
ASSLFSGTANTGELF
>TRBJ1-2|few|TRBV11-3
ASSLGTGAYGYT
>TRBJ2-3|few|TRBV6-8
ASRWTSGGSTDTQY
>TRBJ1-1|many|TRBV4-1
ASSQGFPRPNTEAF
>TRBJ1-2|few|TRBV11-3
ASSPRDPAHYGYT
>TRBJ2-7|-|TRBV28
ASSLTQLAGGAYEQY